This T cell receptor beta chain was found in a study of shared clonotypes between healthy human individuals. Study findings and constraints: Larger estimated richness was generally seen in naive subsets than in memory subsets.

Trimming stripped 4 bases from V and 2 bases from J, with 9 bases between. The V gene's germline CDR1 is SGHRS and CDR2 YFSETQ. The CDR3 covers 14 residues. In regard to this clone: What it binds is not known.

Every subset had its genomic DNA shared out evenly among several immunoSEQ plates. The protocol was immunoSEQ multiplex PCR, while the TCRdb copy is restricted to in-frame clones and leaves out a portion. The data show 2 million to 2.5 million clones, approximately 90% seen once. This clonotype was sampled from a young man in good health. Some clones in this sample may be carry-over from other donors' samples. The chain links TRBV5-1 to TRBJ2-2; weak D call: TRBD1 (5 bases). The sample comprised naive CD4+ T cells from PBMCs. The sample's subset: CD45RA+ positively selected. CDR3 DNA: TGCGCCAGCAGCAACCAGGGTAACACCGGGGAGCTGTTTTTT. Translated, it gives CASSNQGNTGELFF.